One sample yielded the 10 T cell receptor beta chains listed below, sequenced in a study of blood T cells in healthy people across ages. Through a sample-barcoded 5' primer and a J-beta primer mix, a second PCR was run for roughly 6 to 11 cycles. TCRdb independently ran MiXCR on the 5' RACE reads; one entry per CDR3 protein. The sample shows about 900,000 distinct CDR3 sequences, approximately 49% of them seen only once. The specimen sequenced was blood. These receptors were collected from a man aged 25-40 years in good health.

The table lists this clonotype with a few counts. J is TRBJ1-2 and V is TRBV3-1, with 7 nucleotides matching TRBD1. This CDR3 contains 14 residues. CDR1 is LGHDT, CDR2 YNNKEL, per germline (reference sequence). V gave up 3 bases and J gave up 8 bases; unmatched junction bases: 9. The CDR3 sequence: CASSQSTGYRGYTF. The CDR3 DNA is TGTGCCAGCAGCCAGTCGACAGGGTACAGAGGCTACACCTTC.

This chain joins TRBV2 and TRBJ2-7, with 8 nucleotides matching TRBD1. Germline V lookup: CDR1 SNHLY, CDR2 FYNNEI. This CDR3 is built from 12 residues. After removal of 10 bases from V and 1 base from J, the junction contained 3 bases not matched to a gene. Written as DNA, the CDR3 is TGTGCCAACAGGGGGATTTCCTACGAGCAGTACTTC. Amino acid sequence: CANRGISYEQYF.

This clonotype occurred many times. The chain uses TRBV10-3 and TRBJ2-5; TRBD2 is a possible D gene (5 bases). V lost 6 bases and J lost 1, with 6 bases in between. Germline V CDR1 and CDR2: ENHRY, SYGVKD. The CDR3 has 12 amino acids. CDR3 sequence: CAIRDSQETQYF. The CDR3 nucleotides are TGTGCCATCAGGGACTCCCAAGAGACCCAGTACTTC.

The chain employs TRBV4-2 and TRBJ2-2, with D uncertain. Germline V gives CDR1 LGHNA, CDR2 YNFKEQ. V gave up 1 base and J gave up 5 bases, with 20 bases separating them. There are 18 residues in the CDR3. The CDR3 spells CASSQAGLDLGSTGELFF. The CDR3 coding sequence is TGTGCCAGCAGCCAAGCCGGATTGGATCTAGGCTCAACCGGGGAGCTGTTTTTT.

This clonotype was counted a few times. V and J are TRBV11-2 and TRBJ2-3; D may be TRBD1 (5 bases). CDR3 length: 13 residues. Looked up from germline, CDR1 is SGHAT and CDR2 is FQNNGV. V was clipped by 4 bases and J by 5 bases, with 10 bases between them. CDR3 sequence (DNA): TGTGCCAGCAGCTCCATAAGGGGAGATACGCAGTATTTT. Protein product: CASSSIRGDTQYF. The entire variable domain, with the rest obtained from reference TRBV11-2 and TRBJ2-3, is as follows: EAGVAQSPRYKIIEKRQSVAFWCNPISGHATLYWYQQILGQGPKLLIQFQNNGVVDDSQLPKDRFSAERLKGVDSTLKIQPAKLEDSAVYLCASSSIRGDTQYFGPGTRLTVL.

This clonotype has only a few counts. The V and J genes are TRBV20-1 and TRBJ2-7, with D tentatively TRBD1 or TRBD2 (5 bases each). This CDR3 has 17 residues. With 0 bases removed from V and 2 bases from J, the gap between germline ends came to 20 bases. Germline V gene lookup returns CDR1 DFQATT and CDR2 SNEGSKA (reference sequence). CDR3 region: CSARDLGESSSAYEQYF. The DNA for the CDR3 is TGCAGTGCTAGAGATTTGGGGGAATCAAGCTCGGCCTACGAGCAGTACTTC.

A note on this clonotype: It may be a read error: a sequence one base away is much more abundant. V gene TRBV20-1 combines with J gene TRBJ2-5, with 7 positions matching TRBD1. The tail of the sequence fits TRBJ2-7 better, so the J call may be wrong. This CDR3 contains 14 residues. Germline CDR1 reads DFQATT; CDR2 reads SNEGSKA (reference sequence). Here the CDR3 reads CSAGDPTGYYEQYF. CDR3 in DNA: TGCAGTGCTGGAGACCCGACAGGGTACTACGAGCAGTACTTC.

This clonotype was observed a few times. The rearrangement uses TRBV12-3 or TRBV12-4 and TRBJ2-1; TRBD1 agrees at 7 bases. Germline trimming cut 5 bases from V and 8 bases from J; bases unmatched to any gene: 6. CDR3 length equals 13 residues. CDR3: CASSLRGFDEQFF. CDR3 bases: TGTGCCAGCAGTCTCAGGGGGTTTGATGAGCAGTTCTTC.

The V call is TRBV5-1, the J call TRBJ2-3; the match to TRBD2 covers 12 bases. V dropped 8 bases and J dropped 0; count of bases not matched to a gene: 13. In germline, CDR1 is SGHRS, CDR2 YFSETQ. This CDR3 region has 18 residues. The CDR3 loop is CARPDLAGGPKSTDTQYF. The CDR3 DNA is TGCGCCAGGCCCGACCTAGCGGGGGGGCCGAAAAGCACAGATACGCAGTATTTT.

The chain is built from TRBV28 and TRBJ2-1, with TRBD2 matching over 12 bases. CDR3 length: 18 amino acids. Germline V lookup: CDR1 MDHEN, CDR2 SYDVKM. V shed 6 bases, J shed 5 bases, and the junction held 14 bases outside the gene matches. The CDR3 bases are TGTGCCAGCAGCTCCTACTTCTCTAGCGGGGGGGCGAACAATGAGCAGTTCTTC. Protein sequence: CASSSYFSSGGANNEQFF.